Each of the 17 T cell receptor beta chains below was sequenced from the same sample in a study of blood T cell repertoires in COVID-19 (dated by TCRdb to 2018 to 2021). To prepare the library, the immunoSEQ multiplex PCR assay was applied. The source is immuneACCESS, and TCRdb retained only in-frame sequences with V and J called. Part of the clones is not carried over; for the studies checked, unresolved V genes explain less than half of this, and the remainder is unexplained. Counted in this sample were about 90,000 clones; about 90% of them appeared once. The top ten clones comprise around 14% of the sample. Sequencing used peripheral blood. These receptors came from a male donor with acute or convalescent COVID-19.

This clone was picked up one time. V usage is TRBV6-5 and J usage is TRBJ1-1, with D unclear. Germline CDR1 reads MNHEY; CDR2 reads SVGAGI. The CDR3 is 14 residues long. Trimming cost V 8 bases and J 4 bases, with 17 bases left between them. In DNA form, the CDR3 reads TGTGCCAGCGCCCCCTGGCCCAGCGCCACTGAAGCTTTCTTT. This codes for CASAPWPSATEAFF.

The chain has TRBV5-4 and TRBJ2-6; D is ambiguous. Trimming took off 0 bases at V and 4 bases at J, with 5 bases between the two ends. The length of the CDR3 is 14 residues. Germline V gene lookup returns CDR1 SGHNT and CDR2 YYREEE (reference sequence). The CDR3: CASSLASGANVLTF. Here the CDR3 DNA reads TGTGCCAGCAGCTTGGCGTCCGGGGCCAACGTCCTGACTTTC. Combining the CDR3 with reference TRBV5-4 and TRBJ2-6 gives the whole variable domain ETGVTQSPTHLIKTRGQQVTLRCSSQSGHNTVSWYQQALGQGPQFIFQYYREEENGRGNFPPRFSGLQFPNYSSELNVNALELDDSALYLCASSLASGANVLTFGAGSRLTVL.

The CDR3 region has the DNA TGTGCCAGCAGCCTGGGACAGGAGTCCGATCAGCCCCAGCATTTT. Residues: CASSLGQESDQPQHF. The gene calls are TRBV5-6 and TRBJ1-5; 8 nucleotides agree with TRBD1. The V and J ends lost 4 bases and 5 bases, in that order; junction bases with no gene match: 8. Per germline, CDR1 SGHDT and CDR2 YYEEEE. CDR3 length equals 15 residues.

The gene calls are TRBV19 and TRBJ1-1; D is unclear. The CDR3 is made up of 14 amino acids. Germline assignment: CDR1 LNHDA and CDR2 SQIVND (reference sequence). V lost 6 bases to trimming and J lost 11 bases, with 22 bases between them. CDR3 nucleotides: TGTGCCAGTAGAGCCGGGCCTCAACCTGCGGGGGCTTTCTTT. It encodes CASRAGPQPAGAFF.

The chain is built from TRBV19 and TRBJ2-3; 8 bases are a match to TRBD1. CDR1 LNHDA and CDR2 SQIVND come from the germline V gene (reference sequence). This CDR3 spans 14 amino acids. With V trimmed by 6 bases and J by 4 bases, 6 bases remained unmatched. CDR3 DNA sequence: TGTGCCAGTAGCCCGGACAGGGTGGCAGATACGCAGTATTTT. This encodes CASSPDRVADTQYF.

This chain links TRBV15 with TRBJ2-2, with D possibly TRBD2 on 5 matching bases. V lost 0 bases and J 6 bases, leaving 14 bases between the germline ends. The CDR3 length is 16 residues. Germline CDR1 reads LNHNV; CDR2 reads YYDKDF (reference sequence). CDR3 in DNA: TGTGCCACCAGCAGAGATTTTGGGAGTCCCCCCGGGGAGCTGTTTTTT. Protein: CATSRDFGSPPGELFF.

The chain uses TRBV6-5 and TRBJ1-6; 12 bases align to TRBD1. The CDR3 extends over 15 amino acids. Trimming removed 4 bases from V and 10 bases from J; junction bases left unmatched: 5. Germline CDR1 MNHEY, CDR2 SVGAGI. The CDR3 region is CASSFGTGGWSPLHF. The CDR3 DNA sequence: TGTGCCAGCAGTTTCGGGACAGGGGGCTGGTCACCCCTCCACTTT.

The CDR3 region has the DNA TGTGCCAGCAGACAGGGTTATAATGAAAAACTGTTTTTT. Its protein is CASRQGYNEKLFF. The J gene is TRBJ1-4, the V gene TRBV12-3 or TRBV12-4, with TRBD1 as a possible D gene (6 bases). This CDR3 comprises 13 residues. V gave up 6 bases and J gave up 4 bases, with 9 bases separating them.

V and J are TRBV11-2 and TRBJ1-1; D is ambiguous. Germline V gene data show CDR1 as SGHAT and CDR2 as FQNNGV. The length of the CDR3 is 13 residues. The V gene lost 5 bases and the J gene lost 5 bases, with 12 bases spanning the gap. CDR3: CASSLAAETEAFF. As DNA, the CDR3 is TGTGCCAGCAGCCTTGCAGCGGAAACTGAAGCTTTCTTT.

The chain combines TRBV6-5 with TRBJ2-2; D perhaps matches TRBD1 (5 bases). The CDR3 sequence is 14 residues long. V lost 4 bases and J lost 4, with 10 bases in between. Per the germline V gene, CDR1 is MNHEY and CDR2 is SVGAGI. The CDR3 DNA follows: TGTGCCAGCAGTTTTCAGGGTCCCACCGGGGAGCTGTTTTTT. It yields the protein CASSFQGPTGELFF.

This chain joins TRBV10-3 and TRBJ2-3; 11 positions agree with TRBD2. Germline V gene lookup returns CDR1 ENHRY and CDR2 SYGVKD. The length of the CDR3 is 15 residues. The V gene end was trimmed by 3 bases and the J gene end by 1 base; junction bases not matched to a gene: 0. The CDR3 region has the DNA TGTGCCATCAGTGAACTAGCGGGGGGCACAGATACGCAGTATTTT. This translates into CAISELAGGTDTQYF.

The gene calls are TRBV7-6 and TRBJ1-3, with 10 bases fitting TRBD1. V was pared by 5 bases and J by 0 bases, with 10 bases of the junction left unmatched. CDR3 size: 18 residues. The germline V gene encodes CDR1 SGHVS and CDR2 FNYEAQ. The CDR3 coding sequence is TGTGCCAGCAGCCCTACCAGGACAGGGGGGACCTCTGGAAACACCATATATTTT. It encodes CASSPTRTGGTSGNTIYF.

The rearrangement uses TRBV7-2 and TRBJ2-1; D not resolved. With 1 base removed from V and 2 bases from J, the gap between germline ends came to 6 bases. The CDR3 runs 14 residues. Per the germline V gene, CDR1 is SGHTA and CDR2 is FQGNSA. DNA for the CDR3: TGTGCCAGCAGCTTAGATCAGGCCTACAATGAGCAGTTCTTC. It translates to CASSLDQAYNEQFF. The full variable domain, in which reference TRBV7-2 and TRBJ2-1 provide the parts outside the CDR3, is GAGVSQSPSNKVTEKGKDVELRCDPISGHTALYWYRQSLGQGLEFLIYFQGNSAPDKSGLPSDRFSAERTGGSVSTLTIQRTQQEDSAVYLCASSLDQAYNEQFFGPGTRLTVL.

This chain connects TRBV5-1 to TRBJ1-3; 9 nucleotides match TRBD1. The CDR3 consists of 17 residues. Germline assignment: CDR1 SGHRS and CDR2 YFSETQ. Trimming removed 0 bases from V and 2 bases from J; junction bases left unmatched: 6. In DNA form, the CDR3 reads TGCGCCAGCAGCTTGGGGCCACAGGGGGCAGCTGGAAACACCATATATTTT. Residues: CASSLGPQGAAGNTIYF.

The chain recombines TRBV27 with TRBJ1-4; D might be TRBD1 (5 bases). The CDR3 totals 13 residues. V was clipped by 8 bases and J by 0 bases, with 7 bases between them. Germline V gene data show CDR1 as MNHEY and CDR2 as SMNVEV (reference sequence). The CDR3 spells CASGHSTNEKLFF. The CDR3, as DNA: TGTGCCAGCGGACACTCAACTAATGAAAAACTGTTTTTT.

The chain links TRBV11-2 to TRBJ1-2, with D uncertain. Germline CDR1 reads SGHAT; CDR2 reads FQNNGV. V was cut by 3 bases and J by 4 bases, with 18 bases left in between. CDR3 size: 16 residues. The CDR3 loop reads CASSFSDMRDSYGYTF. For the CDR3, the DNA is TGTGCCAGCAGCTTTTCCGACATGCGGGATTCCTATGGCTACACCTTC.

The chain has TRBV18 and TRBJ2-3; 9 nucleotides agree with TRBD2. The germline gives CDR1 KGHSH, CDR2 LQKENI. This CDR3 has 15 residues. Trimming took 3 bases from V and 1 from J; bases not matched to a gene: 2. CDR3 sequence reads: CASSPERGGTDTQYF. The CDR3 bases are TGTGCCAGCTCACCGGAGCGGGGGGGCACAGATACGCAGTATTTT.